This T cell receptor beta chain was found in a study of blood T cell repertoires in COVID-19. Whole-study context: The United States, Italy and Spain were the sources of the acute and convalescent COVID-19 samples. T cells, B-cell-depleted T cells, or PBMCs supplied cDNA or gDNA.

Patients at the Seattle site were enrolled during active infection and followed longitudinally. As handled by the study authors: For nucleated cells, counts were estimated from reference gene primer amplification. This table comes from immunoSEQ multiplex PCR, and its TCRdb copy is limited to in-frame clones, with some not included. V, J and clone size are those of that table, while D and trimming were read from the DNA. The repertoire holds some 160,000 clones, with around nine tenths as singletons. With 6 bases removed from V and 2 bases from J, the gap between germline ends came to 7 bases. This CDR3 spans 13 amino acids.

Sequenced material: peripheral blood. V usage is TRBV12-3 or TRBV12-4 and J usage is TRBJ2-2; D uncertain. The receptor comes from an elderly woman with COVID-19, enrolled during active disease. DNA of the CDR3: TGTGCCAGCAGGGCCCTTAACACCGGGGAGCTGTTTTTT. Amino acid sequence: CASRALNTGELFF.